This TCR beta chain originates from a study of blood T cell repertoires in COVID-19. Whole-study context: T cells, B-cell-depleted T cells, or PBMCs supplied cDNA or gDNA.

Trimming took off 1 base at V and 0 bases at J, with 10 bases between the two ends. The CDR3 extends over 15 amino acids. Germline V gene data show CDR1 as SGHTA and CDR2 as FQGTGA. Clones were sequenced by immunoSEQ multiplex PCR, and TCRdb holds only the in-frame ones, with some missing. The sample gives roughly 260,000 clones, around 87% of which show up once; 2% to 3% is in the top ten. The receptor was isolated from a woman in her forties or fifties with acute or convalescent COVID-19. The sample comprised peripheral blood. The chain combines TRBV7-3 with TRBJ2-7, with D possibly matching TRBD1 (6 bases). The CDR3 loop reads CASSLSQGSSYEQYF. CDR3 coding DNA: TGTGCCAGCAGCTTAAGTCAGGGGAGCTCCTACGAGCAGTACTTC.